This TCR beta chain comes out of a study of blood T cell repertoires in COVID-19. Sequenced by immunoSEQ multiplex PCR; TCRdb stores in-frame clones only, minus some. The table has 250,000 to 300,000 clones, approximately 90% seen once. Germline CDR1 and CDR2: MNHEY and SMNVEV (reference sequence). V shed 4 bases, J shed 5 bases, and the junction held 4 bases outside the gene matches. CDR3 length: 14 amino acids. Material for sequencing was peripheral blood. The chain combines TRBV27 with TRBJ1-4; 7 bases are a match to TRBD1. The receptor was isolated from a woman aged 25-40 years with COVID-19, enrolled during active disease. The CDR3 is CASSSDRSNEKLFF. In DNA, the CDR3 is TGTGCCAGCAGTTCGGACAGGTCCAATGAAAAACTGTTTTTT.